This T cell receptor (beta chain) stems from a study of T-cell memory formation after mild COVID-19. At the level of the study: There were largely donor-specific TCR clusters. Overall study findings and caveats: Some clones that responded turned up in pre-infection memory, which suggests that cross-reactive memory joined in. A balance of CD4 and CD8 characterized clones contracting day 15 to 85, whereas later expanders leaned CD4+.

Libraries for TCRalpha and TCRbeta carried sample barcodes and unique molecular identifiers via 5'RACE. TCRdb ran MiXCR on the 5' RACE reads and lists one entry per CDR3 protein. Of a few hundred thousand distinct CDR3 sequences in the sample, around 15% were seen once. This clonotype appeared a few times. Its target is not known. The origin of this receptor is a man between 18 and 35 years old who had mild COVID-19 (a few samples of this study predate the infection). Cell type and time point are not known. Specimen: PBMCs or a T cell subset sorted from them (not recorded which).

The CDR3 here is CASSLGQGVTDTQYF. CDR3 sequence (DNA): TGTGCCAGCAGCTTGGGACAGGGGGTCACAGATACGCAGTATTTT. The rearrangement uses TRBV5-8 and TRBJ2-3, with TRBD1 matching 9 bases. The J segment lost 2 bases and the V segment lost 0 bases, leaving 1 base of the junction unmatched. The CDR3 totals 15 residues. Germline V gene sequence: CDR1 SGHTS, CDR2 YDEGEE.